This T cell receptor beta chain was recovered during a study of T cell clones after liver transplantation. For the study at large: Post-transplant blood was tracked for graft-donor-reactive T cell clones identified in a pre-transplant mixed lymphocyte reaction.

Sorting of unstimulated PBMCs yielded separate CD3+CD4+ and CD3+CD8+ fractions. Method: immunoSEQ multiplex PCR; TCRdb's copy keeps in-frame clones and lacks some. The sample yields some 120,000 clones, 90% seen once. The receptor was isolated from a human patient who received a liver transplant. Some T cells may be the graft donor's. Sequencing was performed on CD4+ T cells from blood, taken 12 months after liver transplant.

Here the CDR3 reads CASSPTSGSSYNEQFF. In nucleotides, the CDR3 is TGTGCCAGTAGCCCGACTAGCGGGAGCTCCTACAATGAGCAGTTCTTC. The chain couples TRBV19 to TRBJ2-1, with 12 nucleotides matching TRBD2. Trimming cost V 6 bases and J 0 bases; bases outside gene matches: 3. CDR3 length: 16 amino acids. CDR1 is LNHDA, CDR2 SQIVND, per germline (reference sequence).